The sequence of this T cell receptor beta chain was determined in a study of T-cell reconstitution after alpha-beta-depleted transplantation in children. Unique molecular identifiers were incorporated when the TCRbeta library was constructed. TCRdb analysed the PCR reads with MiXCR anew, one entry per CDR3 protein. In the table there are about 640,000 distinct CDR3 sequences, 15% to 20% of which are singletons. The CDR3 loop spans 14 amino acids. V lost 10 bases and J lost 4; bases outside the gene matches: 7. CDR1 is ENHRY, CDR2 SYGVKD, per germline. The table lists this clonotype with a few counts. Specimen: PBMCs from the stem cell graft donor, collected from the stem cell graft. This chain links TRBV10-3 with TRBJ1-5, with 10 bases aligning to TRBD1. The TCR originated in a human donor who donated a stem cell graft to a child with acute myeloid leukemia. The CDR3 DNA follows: TGTGCCACTCGGCGGGACAGGGGAAATCAGCCCCAGCATTTT. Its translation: CATRRDRGNQPQHF.